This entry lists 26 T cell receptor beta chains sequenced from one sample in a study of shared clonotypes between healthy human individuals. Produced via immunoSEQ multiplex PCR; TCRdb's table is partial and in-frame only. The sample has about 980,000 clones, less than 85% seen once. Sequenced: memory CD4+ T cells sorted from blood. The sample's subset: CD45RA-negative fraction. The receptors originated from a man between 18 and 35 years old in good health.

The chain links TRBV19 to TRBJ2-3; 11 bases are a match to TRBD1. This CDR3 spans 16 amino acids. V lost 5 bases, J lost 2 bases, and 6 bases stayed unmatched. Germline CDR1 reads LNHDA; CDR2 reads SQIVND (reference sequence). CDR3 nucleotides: TGTGCCAGTAGTTCAGGGGACAGGGGGTACACAGATACGCAGTATTTT. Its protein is CASSSGDRGYTDTQYF.

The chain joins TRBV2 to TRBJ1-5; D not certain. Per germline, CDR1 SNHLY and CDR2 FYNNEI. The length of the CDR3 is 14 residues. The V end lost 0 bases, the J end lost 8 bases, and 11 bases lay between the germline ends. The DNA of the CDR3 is TGTGCCAGCAGTGAAGCTAACTCCCAGGAGCCCCAGCATTTT. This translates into CASSEANSQEPQHF. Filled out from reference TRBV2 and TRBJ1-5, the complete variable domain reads EPEVTQTPSHQVTQMGQEVILRCVPISNHLYFYWYRQILGQKVEFLVSFYNNEISEKSEIFDDQFSVERPDGSNFTLKIRSTKLEDSAMYFCASSEANSQEPQHFGDGTRLSIL.

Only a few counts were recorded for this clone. The CDR3 sequence: CASSQDYGGSSSYNEQFF. The CDR3 region has the DNA TGCGCCAGCAGCCAAGATTACGGCGGGTCTAGCTCCTACAATGAGCAGTTCTTC. V is TRBV4-3 and J is TRBJ2-1, with D possibly matching TRBD2 (5 bases). This CDR3 is built from 18 residues. Germline CDR1 is LGHNA and CDR2 is YSLEER. Trimming stripped 0 bases from V and 0 bases from J, with 15 bases between.

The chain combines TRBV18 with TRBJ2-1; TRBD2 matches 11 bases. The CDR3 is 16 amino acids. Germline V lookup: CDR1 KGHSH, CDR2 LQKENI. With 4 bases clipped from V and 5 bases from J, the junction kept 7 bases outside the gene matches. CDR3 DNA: TGTGCCAGCTCACTTTCTAGCGGGGGGTCCCACAATGAGCAGTTCTTC. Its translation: CASSLSSGGSHNEQFF. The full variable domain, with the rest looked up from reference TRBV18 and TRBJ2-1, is NAGVMQNPRHLVRRRGQEARLRCSPMKGHSHVYWYRQLPEEGLKFMVYLQKENIIDESGMPKERFSAEFPKEGPSILRIQQVVRGDSAAYFCASSLSSGGSHNEQFFGPGTRLTVL.

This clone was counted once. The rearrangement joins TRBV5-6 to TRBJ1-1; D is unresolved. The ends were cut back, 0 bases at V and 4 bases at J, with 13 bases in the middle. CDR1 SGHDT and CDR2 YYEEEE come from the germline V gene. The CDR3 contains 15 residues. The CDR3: CASSLAGDWGTEAFF. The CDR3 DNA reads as TGTGCCAGCAGCTTGGCCGGGGATTGGGGCACTGAAGCTTTCTTT. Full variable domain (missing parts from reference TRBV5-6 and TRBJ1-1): DAGVTQSPTHLIKTRGQQVTLRCSPKSGHDTVSWYQQALGQGPQFIFQYYEEEERQRGNFPDRFSGHQFPNYSSELNVNALLLGDSALYLCASSLAGDWGTEAFFGQGTRLTVV.

CDR3 in amino acids: CASSLGPGPRETQYF. For the CDR3, the DNA is TGCGCCAGCAGCTTGGGTCCGGGTCCCAGAGAGACCCAGTACTTC. The V and J genes are TRBV5-1 and TRBJ2-5; D is ambiguous. CDR3 length: 15 amino acids. V gave up 0 bases and J gave up 4 bases, with 13 bases separating them. CDR1 and CDR2 (germline): SGHRS, YFSETQ.

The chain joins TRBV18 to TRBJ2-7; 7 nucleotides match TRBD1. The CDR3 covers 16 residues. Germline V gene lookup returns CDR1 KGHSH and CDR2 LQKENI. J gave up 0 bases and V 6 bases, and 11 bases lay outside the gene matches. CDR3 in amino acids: CASSPLGTESSYEQYF. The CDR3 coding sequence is TGTGCCAGCTCTCCATTGGGGACAGAGAGCTCCTACGAGCAGTACTTC.

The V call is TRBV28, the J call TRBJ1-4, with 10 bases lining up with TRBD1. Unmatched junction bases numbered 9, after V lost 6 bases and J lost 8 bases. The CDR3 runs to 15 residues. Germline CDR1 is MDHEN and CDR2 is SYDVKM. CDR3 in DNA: TGTGCCAGCAGCTCAACCGGGACAGGGGTCGAAAAACTGTTTTTT. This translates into CASSSTGTGVEKLFF.

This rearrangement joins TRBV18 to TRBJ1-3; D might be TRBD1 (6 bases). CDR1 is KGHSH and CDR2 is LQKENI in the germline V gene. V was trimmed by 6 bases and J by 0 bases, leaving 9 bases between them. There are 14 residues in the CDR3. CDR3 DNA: TGTGCCAGCTCTTCAGGGGCCTCTGGAAACACCATATATTTT. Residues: CASSSGASGNTIYF.

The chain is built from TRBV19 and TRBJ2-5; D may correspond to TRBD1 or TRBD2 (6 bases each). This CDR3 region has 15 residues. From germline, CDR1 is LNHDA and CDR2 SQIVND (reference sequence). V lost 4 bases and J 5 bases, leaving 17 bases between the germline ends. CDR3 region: CASSKRRGAAETQYF. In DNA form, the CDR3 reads TGTGCCAGTAGTAAACGGAGGGGGGCGGCGGAGACCCAGTACTTC.

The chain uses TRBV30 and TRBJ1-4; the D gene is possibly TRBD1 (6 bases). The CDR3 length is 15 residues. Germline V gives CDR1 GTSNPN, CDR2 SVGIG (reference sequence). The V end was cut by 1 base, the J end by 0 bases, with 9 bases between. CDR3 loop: CAWSARTATNEKLFF. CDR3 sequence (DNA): TGTGCCTGGAGTGCCAGGACAGCAACTAATGAAAAACTGTTTTTT.

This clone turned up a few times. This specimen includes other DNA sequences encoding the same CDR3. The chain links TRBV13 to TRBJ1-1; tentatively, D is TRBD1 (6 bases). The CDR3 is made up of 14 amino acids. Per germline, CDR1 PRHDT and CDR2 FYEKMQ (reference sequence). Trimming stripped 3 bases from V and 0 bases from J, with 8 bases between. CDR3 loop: CASSFTGLNTEAFF. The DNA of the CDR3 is TGTGCCAGCAGCTTTACAGGGTTGAACACTGAAGCTTTCTTT.

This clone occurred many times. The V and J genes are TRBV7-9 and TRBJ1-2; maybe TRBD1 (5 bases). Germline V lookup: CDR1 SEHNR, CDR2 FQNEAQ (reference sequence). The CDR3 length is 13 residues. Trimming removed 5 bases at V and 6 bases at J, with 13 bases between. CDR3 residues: CASSNYGHNGYTF. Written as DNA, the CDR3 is TGTGCCAGCAGCAACTACGGACATAATGGCTACACCTTC.

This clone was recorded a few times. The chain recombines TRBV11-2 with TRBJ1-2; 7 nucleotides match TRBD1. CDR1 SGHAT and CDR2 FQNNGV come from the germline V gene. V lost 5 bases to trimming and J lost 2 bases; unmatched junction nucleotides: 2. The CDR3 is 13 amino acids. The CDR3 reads CASSPGQNYGYTF. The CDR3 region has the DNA TGTGCCAGCAGCCCGGGACAGAACTATGGCTACACCTTC.

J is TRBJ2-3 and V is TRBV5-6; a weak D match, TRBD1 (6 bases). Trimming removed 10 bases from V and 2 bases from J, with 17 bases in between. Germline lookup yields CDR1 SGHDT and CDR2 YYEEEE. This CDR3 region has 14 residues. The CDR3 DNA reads TGTGCCTGTAGCCGGGACAACCCCACAGATACGCAGTATTTT. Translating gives CACSRDNPTDTQYF.

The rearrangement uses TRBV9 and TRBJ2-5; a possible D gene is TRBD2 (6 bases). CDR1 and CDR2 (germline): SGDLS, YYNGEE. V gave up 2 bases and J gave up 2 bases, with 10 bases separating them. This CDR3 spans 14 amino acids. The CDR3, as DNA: TGTGCCAGCAGCGTGGGACTGATGCAAGAGACCCAGTACTTC. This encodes CASSVGLMQETQYF.

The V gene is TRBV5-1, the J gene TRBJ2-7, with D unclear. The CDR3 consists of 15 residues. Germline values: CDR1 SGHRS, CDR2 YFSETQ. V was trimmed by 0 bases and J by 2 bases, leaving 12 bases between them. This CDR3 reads CASSLASGYTYEQYF. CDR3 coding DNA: TGCGCCAGCAGCTTGGCCTCTGGGTATACCTACGAGCAGTACTTC.

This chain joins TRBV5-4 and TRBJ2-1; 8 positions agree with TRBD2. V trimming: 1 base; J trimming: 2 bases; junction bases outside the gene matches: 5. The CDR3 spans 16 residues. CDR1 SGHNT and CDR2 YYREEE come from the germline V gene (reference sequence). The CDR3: CASSLNGGAAYNEQFF. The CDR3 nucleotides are TGTGCCAGCAGCTTGAACGGGGGGGCCGCCTACAATGAGCAGTTCTTC.

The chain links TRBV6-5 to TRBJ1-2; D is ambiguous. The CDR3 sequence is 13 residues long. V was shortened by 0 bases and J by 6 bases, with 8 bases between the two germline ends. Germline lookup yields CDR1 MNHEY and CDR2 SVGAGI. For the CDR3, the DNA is TGTGCCAGCAGTTACTCCGGGGTGAATGGCTACACCTTC. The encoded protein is CASSYSGVNGYTF.

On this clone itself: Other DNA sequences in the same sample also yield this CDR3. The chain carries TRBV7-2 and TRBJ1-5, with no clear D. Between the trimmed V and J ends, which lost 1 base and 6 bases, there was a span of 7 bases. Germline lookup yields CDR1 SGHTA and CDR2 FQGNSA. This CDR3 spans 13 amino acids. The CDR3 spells CASSLDRVQPQHF. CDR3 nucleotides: TGTGCCAGCAGCTTAGATCGGGTTCAGCCCCAGCATTTT.

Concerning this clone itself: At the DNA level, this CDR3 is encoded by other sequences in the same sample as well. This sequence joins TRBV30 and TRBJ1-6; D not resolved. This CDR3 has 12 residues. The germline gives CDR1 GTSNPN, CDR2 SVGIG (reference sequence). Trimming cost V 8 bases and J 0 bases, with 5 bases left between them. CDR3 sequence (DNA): TGTGCCCGGGGCTCCTATAATTCACCCCTCCACTTT. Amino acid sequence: CARGSYNSPLHF.

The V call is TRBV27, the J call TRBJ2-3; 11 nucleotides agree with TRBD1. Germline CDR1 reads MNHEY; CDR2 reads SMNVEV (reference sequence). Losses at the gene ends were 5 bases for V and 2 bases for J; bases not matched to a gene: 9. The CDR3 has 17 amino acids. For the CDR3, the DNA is TGTGCCAGCAGTCCCTCCGGGACAGGGGGTTCCACAGATACGCAGTATTTT. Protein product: CASSPSGTGGSTDTQYF.

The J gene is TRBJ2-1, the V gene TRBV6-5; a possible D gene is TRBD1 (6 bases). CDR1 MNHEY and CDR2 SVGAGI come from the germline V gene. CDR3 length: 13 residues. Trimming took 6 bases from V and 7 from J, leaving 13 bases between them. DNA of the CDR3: TGTGCCAGCAGGCCACAGGGTCTGAATGAGCAGTTCTTC. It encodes CASRPQGLNEQFF.

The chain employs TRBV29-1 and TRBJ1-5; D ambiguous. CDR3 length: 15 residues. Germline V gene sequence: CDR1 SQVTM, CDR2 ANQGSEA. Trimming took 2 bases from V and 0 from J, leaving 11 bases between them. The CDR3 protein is CSVENGKYSNQPQHF. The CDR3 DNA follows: TGCAGCGTTGAAAACGGGAAATATAGCAATCAGCCCCAGCATTTT.

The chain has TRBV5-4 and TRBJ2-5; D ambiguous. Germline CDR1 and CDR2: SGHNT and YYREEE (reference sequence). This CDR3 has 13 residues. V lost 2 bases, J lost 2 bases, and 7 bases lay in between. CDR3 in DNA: TGTGCCAGCAGCTTAACTCGTCAAGAGACCCAGTACTTC. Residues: CASSLTRQETQYF.

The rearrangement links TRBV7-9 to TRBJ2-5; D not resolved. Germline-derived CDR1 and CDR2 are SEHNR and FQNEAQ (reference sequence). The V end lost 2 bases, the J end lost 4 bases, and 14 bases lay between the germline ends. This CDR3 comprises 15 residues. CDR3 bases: TGTGCCAGCAGCTTAAGGCTACAACAGAGAGAGACCCAGTACTTC. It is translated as CASSLRLQQRETQYF.